A single sample is the source of the 20 T cell receptor beta chains below, sequenced in a study of beta chain features in type 1 diabetes. Study outcomes and limitations: When Type 1 diabetes patients were examined, their TCRB CDR3s proved moderately but significantly shorter in all four CD4+ subsets.

These receptors are not linked to any known antigen. The isolated RNA, all of it, was reverse transcribed, so expressed TCRB transcripts were what got sequenced. Repertoires were generated with immunoSEQ multiplex PCR, while TCRdb's copy carries only in-frame clones and drops some. Of 100,000 to 150,000 clones in the sample, about 18% are singletons; the top ten hold around 2.7%. The sequencing input was central memory CD4+ T cells from blood. The source of these receptors is a man aged 18 to 29 with type 1 diabetes.

This sequence joins TRBV4-3 and TRBJ2-1, with a possible D match to TRBD2 (5 bases). This CDR3 contains 13 residues. The ends were cut back, 4 bases at V and 8 bases at J, with 12 bases in the middle. CDR1 and CDR2 from the germline V gene are LGHNA and YSLEER. In DNA form, the CDR3 reads TGCGCCAGCAGCCTAGGACTGGGCGATGAGCAGTTCTTC. It yields the protein CASSLGLGDEQFF.

This clone was seen a few times. The rearrangement links TRBV29-1 to TRBJ2-5; D is tentatively TRBD1 or TRBD2 (5 bases each). This CDR3 spans 12 amino acids. Germline CDR1 SQVTM, CDR2 ANQGSEA. The V gene lost 7 bases and the J gene lost 0 bases, with 9 bases spanning the gap. The CDR3, as DNA: TGCAGCGCCGGGACGTACCAAGAGACCCAGTACTTC. It is translated as CSAGTYQETQYF.

The sample holds a few counts of this clone. The chain is built from TRBV27 and TRBJ2-7, with 14 bases lining up with TRBD2. The germline gives CDR1 MNHEY, CDR2 SMNVEV (reference sequence). The CDR3 is 16 amino acids. Trimming cost V 5 bases and J 6 bases; bases outside gene matches: 9. The CDR3 protein is CASSGPGTSGRGEQYF. The CDR3 DNA follows: TGTGCCAGCAGTGGACCCGGGACTAGCGGGAGAGGCGAGCAGTACTTC.

The V and J genes are TRBV29-1 and TRBJ2-3; 10 positions agree with TRBD2. Germline V gene lookup returns CDR1 SQVTM and CDR2 ANQGSEA. The length of the CDR3 is 14 residues. The ends lost 3 bases at V and 1 base at J; junction bases unmatched: 1. DNA of the CDR3: TGCAGCGTTGATGGGACTAGCGGCACAGATACGCAGTATTTT. Protein sequence: CSVDGTSGTDTQYF.

Comment on this clone: A read error may account for a junction end that differs from germline. V and J are TRBV6-1 and TRBJ2-7; TRBD1 or TRBD2 may be the D gene (5 bases each). CDR1 is MNHNS, CDR2 SASEGT, per germline. The CDR3 is 13 residues long. The DNA for the CDR3 is TGTGCCAGCAAACCGGACGGGGCCTACGTGCAGTACTTC. This encodes CASKPDGAYVQYF.

A few counts support this clone. The chain is built from TRBV7-9 and TRBJ1-5; 11 nucleotides line up with TRBD1. Germline lookup yields CDR1 SEHNR and CDR2 FQNEAQ (reference sequence). V was pared by 5 bases and J by 4 bases, with 10 bases of the junction left unmatched. The CDR3 covers 17 residues. The CDR3 DNA reads as TGTGCCAGCAGCCGGACAGGGGGCGATTTTGGGAATCAGCCCCAGCATTTT. Residues: CASSRTGGDFGNQPQHF.

This clone showed up just a few times. V and J are TRBV4-3 and TRBJ1-6, with D possibly matching TRBD1 (5 bases). The CDR3 spans 14 residues. From germline, CDR1 is LGHNA and CDR2 YSLEER. Deletions cut 2 bases from V and 10 bases from J, with 12 bases between. The CDR3 bases are TGCGCCAGCAGCCAAAGTCATGCAGGGTCACCCCTCCACTTT. This encodes CASSQSHAGSPLHF.

This clone was counted a few times. The chain carries TRBV11-3 and TRBJ2-2, with 9 bases aligning to TRBD1. The junction had 6 bases not matched to a gene; V was cut back by 5 bases and J by 5 bases. The germline CDR1 and CDR2 sequences are SGHNT and YENEEA. The length of the CDR3 is 15 residues. CDR3 nucleotides: TGTGCCAGCAGCGCGGGACAGGGTGCGACCGGGGAGCTGTTTTTT. It yields the protein CASSAGQGATGELFF.

This chain uses TRBV18 with TRBJ2-5; D is possibly TRBD2 (5 bases). Germline V CDR1 and CDR2: KGHSH, LQKENI. The CDR3 runs 14 residues. V lost 1 base and J 1 base, leaving 7 bases between the germline ends. In nucleotides, the CDR3 is TGTGCCAGCTCACCACAACTAGTCCAAGAGACCCAGTACTTC. Residues: CASSPQLVQETQYF.

Only a few counts were recorded for this clone. The chain joins TRBV25-1 to TRBJ1-1; D is unclear. Germline V gene sequence: CDR1 MGHDK, CDR2 SYGVNS. Trimming left V 8 bases short and J 0 bases short, with 4 bases between. The CDR3 consists of 11 residues. The CDR3: CASALNTEAFF. CDR3 bases: TGTGCCAGCGCCCTGAACACTGAAGCTTTCTTT.

This clone was counted a few times. The rearrangement links TRBV7-2 to TRBJ2-5, with 7 bases identical to TRBD1. V dropped 5 bases and J dropped 1; count of bases not matched to a gene: 4. Germline loops: CDR1 SGHTA, CDR2 FQGNSA. The CDR3 covers 14 residues. The CDR3 here is CASSRGQSQETQYF. The CDR3 DNA reads as TGTGCCAGCAGCCGGGGACAGTCCCAAGAGACCCAGTACTTC.

The chain combines TRBV18 with TRBJ2-1, with D possibly being TRBD1 (5 bases). Germline V gene data show CDR1 as KGHSH and CDR2 as LQKENI. CDR3 length: 16 amino acids. Trimming stripped 3 bases from V and 2 bases from J, with 14 bases between. CDR3 residues: CASSPAQGGTYNEQFF. In nucleotides, the CDR3 is TGTGCCAGCTCACCCGCTCAGGGCGGAACCTACAATGAGCAGTTCTTC.

This chain joins TRBV2 and TRBJ2-3, with 9 positions matching TRBD2. V was pared by 8 bases and J by 2 bases, with 5 bases of the junction left unmatched. The germline gives CDR1 SNHLY, CDR2 FYNNEI. This CDR3 is 14 amino acids long. For the CDR3, the DNA is TGTGCCAGCCGACTAGCGGCAACCACAGATACGCAGTATTTT. Residues: CASRLAATTDTQYF.

The chain carries TRBV7-2 and TRBJ2-5; D unresolved. The CDR3 consists of 12 residues. Trimming took off 4 bases at V and 4 bases at J, with 7 bases between the two ends. The V gene's germline CDR1 is SGHTA and CDR2 FQGNSA. The CDR3 DNA follows: TGTGCCAGCAGCTGGCGACGAGAGACCCAGTACTTC. Translating gives CASSWRRETQYF.

This clone turned up a few times. This sample also contains other DNA sequences that code for the same CDR3. The chain couples TRBV11-2 to TRBJ2-7; D remains ambiguous. CDR1 is SGHAT, CDR2 FQNNGV, per germline. The CDR3 extends over 11 amino acids. With 4 bases removed from V and 3 bases from J, the gap between germline ends came to 4 bases. CDR3 residues: CASSSYYEQYF. Written as DNA, the CDR3 is TGTGCCAGCAGCTCTTACTACGAGCAGTACTTC.

This clone turned up a few times. The V gene is TRBV5-4, the J gene TRBJ2-5; TRBD2 is a possible D gene (6 bases). The V and J ends lost 4 bases and 1 base respectively, with 14 bases between them. The CDR3 runs 15 residues. Germline lookup yields CDR1 SGHNT and CDR2 YYREEE (reference sequence). CDR3 in DNA: TGTGCCAGCAGCAGACCTCAGGGACTCCAAGAGACCCAGTACTTC. This encodes CASSRPQGLQETQYF.

This clone was seen a few times. This chain uses TRBV29-1 with TRBJ2-1; D remains unclear. Germline V gene data show CDR1 as SQVTM and CDR2 as ANQGSEA. The CDR3 length is 11 residues. V lost 7 bases, J lost 4 bases, and 8 bases lay in between. CDR3 region: CSALGYNEQFF. CDR3 nucleotides: TGCAGCGCCCTTGGATACAATGAGCAGTTCTTC.

The chain couples TRBV9 to TRBJ1-1; D is unresolved. Germline-derived CDR1 and CDR2 are SGDLS and YYNGEE. V dropped 6 bases and J dropped 1 base, with 13 bases sitting between them. This CDR3 comprises 14 residues. The CDR3 reads CASNINPQNTEAFF. The CDR3 DNA reads as TGTGCCAGCAACATTAATCCCCAGAACACTGAAGCTTTCTTT.

This clone turned up a few times. The chain carries TRBV30 and TRBJ1-5; D unclear. Deletions cut 0 bases from V and 9 bases from J, with 12 bases between. Germline V lookup: CDR1 GTSNPN, CDR2 SVGIG (reference sequence). This CDR3 comprises 13 residues. The CDR3 is CAWSVELAGPQHF. The CDR3 DNA reads as TGTGCCTGGAGTGTAGAGCTAGCGGGGCCCCAGCATTTT.

In this sample, this clone turned up many times. The J gene is TRBJ2-2, the V gene TRBV10-3; 11 bases line up with TRBD2. After removal of 8 bases from V and 9 bases from J, the junction contained 11 bases not matched to a gene. CDR1 is ENHRY and CDR2 is SYGVKD in the germline V gene. This CDR3 spans 15 amino acids. CDR3 loop: CAISNRGLADRELFF. CDR3 coding DNA: TGTGCCATCTCCAATCGGGGACTAGCGGACCGGGAGCTGTTTTTT.